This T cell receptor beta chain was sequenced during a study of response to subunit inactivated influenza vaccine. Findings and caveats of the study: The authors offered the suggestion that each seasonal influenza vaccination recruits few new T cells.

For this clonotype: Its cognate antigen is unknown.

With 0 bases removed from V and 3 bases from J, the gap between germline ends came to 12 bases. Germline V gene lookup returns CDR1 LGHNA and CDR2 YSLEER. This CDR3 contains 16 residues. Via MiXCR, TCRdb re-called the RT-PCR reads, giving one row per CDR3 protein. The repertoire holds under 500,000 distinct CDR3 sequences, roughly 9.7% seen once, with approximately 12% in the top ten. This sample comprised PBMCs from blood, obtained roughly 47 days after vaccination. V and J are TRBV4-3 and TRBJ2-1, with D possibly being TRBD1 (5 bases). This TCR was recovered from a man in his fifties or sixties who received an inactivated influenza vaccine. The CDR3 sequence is CASSQEARAFYNEQFF. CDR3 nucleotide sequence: TGCGCCAGCAGCCAAGAAGCCAGGGCGTTCTACAATGAGCAGTTCTTC.